These 14 T cell receptor beta chains share one sample of origin, sequenced in a study of blood T cells in healthy people across ages. Primers used in a second PCR of about 7 to 12 cycles were a sample-barcoded 5' primer and a J-beta primer mix. TCRdb passed the 5' RACE reads through MiXCR, listing each CDR3 protein once. The sample has over a million distinct CDR3 sequences, about 40% seen once. Sample: blood. The receptors shown here come from a woman aged 18-29 years in good health.

This clonotype was observed a few times. The J gene is TRBJ2-7, the V gene TRBV10-3, with 8 bases matching TRBD2. Germline CDR1 is ENHRY and CDR2 is SYGVKD. This CDR3 contains 15 residues. Losses at the gene ends were 6 bases for V and 5 bases for J; bases not matched to a gene: 12. The chain's CDR3 is CAISASSGRSHEQYF. DNA of the CDR3: TGTGCCATCAGCGCCTCTAGCGGGCGGTCCCACGAGCAGTACTTC.

The CDR3 reads CSARDTAKGETQYF. For the CDR3, the DNA is TGCAGTGCTAGAGATACGGCAAAAGGAGAGACCCAGTACTTC. V and J are TRBV20-1 and TRBJ2-5; D not certain. CDR3 length: 14 residues. Trimming left V 0 bases short and J 4 bases short, with 12 bases between. The germline V gene has CDR1 DFQATT and CDR2 SNEGSKA (reference sequence).

This clonotype has only a few counts. The chain joins TRBV18 to TRBJ1-1, with no clear D. CDR1 is KGHSH and CDR2 is LQKENI in the germline V gene. The CDR3 length is 13 residues. V was trimmed by 2 bases and J by 2 bases, leaving 6 bases between them. This chain's CDR3 is CASSPGINTEAFF. The CDR3, as DNA: TGTGCCAGCTCACCAGGGATAAACACTGAAGCTTTCTTT.

This clonotype has just a few counts. The chain is built from TRBV10-3 and TRBJ2-7, with D possibly TRBD2 on 5 matching bases. V dropped 0 bases and J dropped 4 bases, with 7 bases sitting between them. The germline CDR1 and CDR2 sequences are ENHRY and SYGVKD. This CDR3 has 13 amino acids. Here the CDR3 reads CAISESLVYEQYF. Written as DNA, the CDR3 is TGTGCCATCAGTGAGTCACTAGTTTACGAGCAGTACTTC.

The J gene is TRBJ2-3, the V gene TRBV12-3 or TRBV12-4; D possibly corresponds to TRBD1 (5 bases). V dropped 4 bases and J dropped 2 bases, with 19 bases sitting between them. The CDR3 has 17 amino acids. The CDR3 nucleotides read TGTGCCAGCAGTTACAAGGCAGGGCTCCGGCACACAGATACGCAGTATTTT. It encodes CASSYKAGLRHTDTQYF.

The chain uses TRBV7-6 and TRBJ2-1; D is possibly TRBD1 or TRBD2 (6 bases each). Near its end, the DNA agrees better with TRBJ2-7, so the J call may be wrong. Looked up from germline, CDR1 is SGHVS and CDR2 is FNYEAQ. The CDR3 is made up of 15 amino acids. The CDR3 protein is CASSLVGGLNNEQYF. CDR3 nucleotide sequence: TGTGCCAGCAGCTTAGTCGGGGGCTTGAACAATGAGCAGTACTTC.

Worth noting for this clonotype: The junction shows a germline mismatch at one end, possibly a read error. V and J are TRBV20-1 and TRBJ2-3; TRBD2 matches at 14 bases. This CDR3 has 18 amino acids. The germline V gene encodes CDR1 DFQATT and CDR2 SNEGSKA (reference sequence). CDR3: CSARAGLAGGRITDTQYF. As DNA, the CDR3 is TGCAGCGCTAGAGCCGGACTAGCGGGGGGCCGAATCACAGATACGCAGTATTTT.

The V and J genes are TRBV7-8 and TRBJ1-1; 7 positions agree with TRBD1. The CDR3 length is 14 residues. The trim removed 5 bases at V and 7 bases at J, leaving 10 bases unmatched. The germline CDR1 and CDR2 sequences are SGHVS and FQNEAQ. CDR3 protein: CASSRPRDSREAFF. DNA of the CDR3: TGTGCCAGCAGCCGTCCCAGGGACAGCCGTGAAGCTTTCTTT.

Points on this clonotype: A read error may produce the germline difference seen at one junction end. The chain joins TRBV12-3 or TRBV12-4 to TRBJ2-3; the D is unclear. This CDR3 is built from 15 residues. CDR3 amino acids: CASSSGTVGTDAQYF. The DNA of the CDR3 is TGTGCCAGCAGTTCTGGAACAGTGGGAACAGATGCGCAGTATTTT.

V usage is TRBV4-2 and J usage is TRBJ1-5, with TRBD1 matching over 7 bases. The CDR3 runs to 15 residues. V lost 2 bases to trimming and J lost 3 bases; unmatched junction nucleotides: 4. Germline V gives CDR1 LGHNA, CDR2 YNFKEQ. This CDR3 reads CASSQPDRDNQPQHF. CDR3 nucleotides: TGTGCCAGCAGCCAACCCGACAGGGACAATCAGCCCCAGCATTTT.

The rearrangement joins TRBV12-3 or TRBV12-4 to TRBJ1-2, with D maybe TRBD1 (6 bases). V was clipped by 6 bases and J by 2 bases, with 25 bases between them. The CDR3 is 18 amino acids. CDR3 DNA sequence: TGTGCCAGCAGCTCTTTACAGGGATCTCCCTCAGGGAACTATGGCTACACCTTC. Its translation is CASSSLQGSPSGNYGYTF.

This clonotype was observed at least ten times. The gene calls are TRBV7-2 and TRBJ2-2; TRBD2 aligns across 14 bases. V shed 3 bases, J shed 7 bases, and the junction held 4 bases outside the gene matches. Germline CDR1 SGHTA, CDR2 FQGNSA. CDR3 length: 16 amino acids. The CDR3 sequence: CASSLTSGRAGGELFF. CDR3 sequence (DNA): TGTGCCAGCAGCTTGACTAGCGGGAGGGCCGGCGGGGAGCTGTTTTTT. Combining the CDR3 with reference TRBV7-2 and TRBJ2-2 gives the whole variable domain GAGVSQSPSNKVTEKGKDVELRCDPISGHTALYWYRQSLGQGLEFLIYFQGNSAPDKSGLPSDRFSAERTGGSVSTLTIQRTQQEDSAVYLCASSLTSGRAGGELFFGEGSRLTVL.

This clonotype was picked up a small number of times. The chain links TRBV27 to TRBJ2-4; D might be TRBD1 or TRBD2, each matching 5 bases. The CDR3 covers 18 residues. The germline CDR1 and CDR2 sequences are MNHEY and SMNVEV (reference sequence). The ends were cut back, 5 bases at V and 0 bases at J, with 20 bases in the middle. The DNA for the CDR3 is TGTGCCAGCAGTCTCTCGGGGTGGGGGACCGTAGCCAAAAACATTCAGTACTTC. It specifies CASSLSGWGTVAKNIQYF.

This clonotype turned up a few times. A single base separates this from a much larger clone, so it may be a read error. The V call is TRBV29-1, the J call TRBJ2-7; no definite D call. Between the trimmed V and J ends, which lost 3 bases and 2 bases, there was a span of 8 bases. In germline, CDR1 is SQVTM, CDR2 ANQGSEA. The CDR3 has 12 residues. CDR3 amino acids: CSVEGNAYEQYF. CDR3 nucleotides: TGCAGCGTTGAGGGGAACGCCTACGAGCAGTACTTC.